The following is a TCR beta chain sequence with its context. Antigen unknown. Assay used: immunoSEQ multiplex PCR; TCRdb lists only in-frame clones, some missing. This table has around 130,000 clones, more than 70% appearing once. This specimen comes from a study of T cells in localized non-small cell lung cancer. Notes on the study in general: The highest T cell clonality was in uninvolved adjacent lung, above tumor. Across samples, adjacent lung featured a median roughly 60 of the top 100 tumor clones. There was an association of higher blood T cell density with longer overall survival. Heterogeneity cannot be ruled out, as sequencing used one tumor region only.

This CDR3 has 17 amino acids. Germline CDR1 LNHDA, CDR2 SQIVND (reference sequence). V trimming: 2 bases; J trimming: 6 bases; junction bases outside the gene matches: 10. Sample: peripheral blood, taken before any cancer treatment. The rearrangement links TRBV19 to TRBJ2-2; 9 nucleotides align to TRBD2. This clonotype was obtained from a female donor over 55 with stage I lung adenocarcinoma. The CDR3 here is CASSISSGSLRAGELFF. As DNA, the CDR3 is TGTGCCAGTAGTATAAGTAGCGGGAGTTTACGGGCCGGGGAGCTGTTTTTT.